A single sample gave rise to the 9 T cell receptor beta chains below, sequenced in a study of blood T cell repertoires in COVID-19. This table comes from immunoSEQ multiplex PCR, and its TCRdb copy is limited to in-frame clones, with some not included. The sample carries some 52,000 clones, 80% to 90% recorded once. Sequencing used peripheral blood. Receptors were obtained from a man aged 70-80 years with acute or convalescent COVID-19.

This sequence joins TRBV19 and TRBJ2-1, with 9 bases matching TRBD2. Losses at the gene ends were 7 bases for V and 3 bases for J; bases not matched to a gene: 4. The germline CDR1 and CDR2 sequences are LNHDA and SQIVND (reference sequence). The CDR3 loop spans 14 amino acids. CDR3 coding DNA: TGTGCCAGTAAGACGACTAGCGGCTACAATGAGCAGTTCTTC. Translated, it gives CASKTTSGYNEQFF.

This chain uses TRBV5-1 with TRBJ2-3, with TRBD1 matching 7 bases. The V segment lost 4 bases and the J segment 2 bases; nucleotides outside the gene matches: 10. CDR1 and CDR2 from the germline V gene are SGHRS and YFSETQ. There are 16 residues in the CDR3. In DNA form, the CDR3 reads TGCGCCAGCAGCCCTAGACAGGGCCGGGTCACAGATACGCAGTATTTT. This encodes CASSPRQGRVTDTQYF.

V is TRBV5-1 and J is TRBJ1-1; 9 bases align to TRBD1. CDR1 is SGHRS and CDR2 is YFSETQ in the germline V gene. The CDR3 loop spans 16 amino acids. With 4 bases clipped from V and 2 bases from J, the junction kept 9 bases outside the gene matches. The CDR3 is CASSGQQGAVNTEAFF. The CDR3 region has the DNA TGCGCCAGCAGCGGCCAACAGGGGGCGGTCAACACTGAAGCTTTCTTT.

The chain links TRBV5-8 to TRBJ2-5; weak D call: TRBD2 (6 bases). Germline V gene sequence: CDR1 SGHTS, CDR2 YDEGEE. Trimming cost V 0 bases and J 4 bases, with 13 bases left between them. CDR3 length: 15 amino acids. This CDR3 is CASSLGQGGGETQYF. The CDR3 DNA follows: TGTGCCAGCAGCTTGGGCCAGGGAGGCGGAGAGACCCAGTACTTC. Using reference TRBV5-8 and TRBJ2-5 for the parts outside the CDR3, the full variable domain is EAGVTQSPTHLIKTRGQQATLRCSPISGHTSVYWYQQALGLGLQFLLWYDEGEERNRGNFPPRFSGRQFPNYSSELNVNALELEDSALYLCASSLGQGGGETQYFGPGTRLLVL.

V usage is TRBV5-1 and J usage is TRBJ1-3; maybe TRBD1 (5 bases). Germline CDR1 SGHRS, CDR2 YFSETQ. The CDR3 totals 15 residues. V lost 4 bases and J 0 bases, leaving 11 bases between the germline ends. The CDR3 DNA reads as TGCGCCAGCAGCGTAGCAGGGATCTCTGGAAACACCATATATTTT. Its protein is CASSVAGISGNTIYF.

This clone appeared a single time. This chain uses TRBV4-3 with TRBJ2-3, with D maybe TRBD1 (5 bases). CDR3 length: 16 residues. Trimming removed 0 bases from V and 0 bases from J, with 10 bases in between. In germline, CDR1 is LGHNA, CDR2 YSLEER. The CDR3 spells CASSQENRQSTDTQYF. The CDR3 nucleotides read TGCGCCAGCAGCCAAGAGAACAGGCAGAGCACAGATACGCAGTATTTT.

The V gene is TRBV15, the J gene TRBJ2-5; D is ambiguous. Germline V gene lookup returns CDR1 LNHNV and CDR2 YYDKDF (reference sequence). This CDR3 has 15 residues. The V gene lost 5 bases and the J gene lost 1 base, with 14 bases spanning the gap. The chain's CDR3 is CATSAPTRSQETQYF. CDR3 DNA: TGTGCCACCAGCGCTCCCACCCGGTCCCAAGAGACCCAGTACTTC. Full variable domain (missing parts from reference TRBV15 and TRBJ2-5): DAMVIQNPRYQVTQFGKPVTLSCSQTLNHNVMYWYQQKSSQAPKLLFHYYDKDFNNEADTPDNFQSRRPNTSFCFLDIRSPGLGDTAMYLCATSAPTRSQETQYFGPGTRLLVL.

This clone was seen a few times. The chain carries TRBV5-1 and TRBJ1-1; TRBD1 matches 11 bases. The CDR3 length is 16 residues. Germline V lookup: CDR1 SGHRS, CDR2 YFSETQ. With V trimmed by 4 bases and J by 1 base, 6 bases remained unmatched. In nucleotides, the CDR3 is TGCGCCAGCAGCGGAGGGACAGGGGGTTCGAACACTGAAGCTTTCTTT. Protein product: CASSGGTGGSNTEAFF.

The chain is built from TRBV4-1 and TRBJ2-6; D remains ambiguous. The CDR3 extends over 15 amino acids. Between the trimmed V and J ends, which lost 3 bases and 1 base, there was a span of 7 bases. Germline CDR1 is MGHRA and CDR2 is YSYEKL. The CDR3 reads CASSHFLSGANVLTF. In DNA, the CDR3 is TGCGCCAGCAGCCATTTTCTTTCTGGGGCCAACGTCCTGACTTTC.